This entry is about one T cell receptor (beta chain). Its antigen is still unknown. At one end the junction does not follow the germline gene, possibly because of a read error. The data were obtained in a study of T-cell memory formation after mild COVID-19. MiXCR, run by TCRdb on the 5' RACE reads, gives a single entry per CDR3 protein. The data contain 390,000 or so distinct CDR3 sequences, about a sixth of them singletons. Germline CDR1 SGHRS, CDR2 YFSETQ. The CDR3 runs 14 residues. Study-wide results and caveats: Day 15 to 85 contracting clones showed balanced CD4/CD8; day 15 to 37 expanders favored CD4+. Mainly CM and EM harbored the contracting CD4+ clones; mainly EMRA harbored the CD8+ ones.

This receptor was obtained from a man younger than 35 who had mild COVID-19 (a few samples of this study predate the infection). Cell type and time point are not known. Sequenced: PBMCs or a T cell subset sorted from them (not recorded which). The J gene is TRBJ2-5, the V gene TRBV5-1; TRBD2 matches 10 bases. CDR3 DNA: TGCGCCAGCAGCGCGGCCGGGACTAGCGCTGATTTTGACTTC. This encodes CASSAAGTSADFDF.